This T cell receptor beta chain emerged from a study of T cell repertoires in cytomegalovirus infection. Study-wide context: The authors used CMV epitopes that were HLA-C-restricted (recently identified) and HLA-B-restricted (well studied). Indications came from public TCR beta signatures; they pointed to CMV infection and to a matching HLA type. Notes on the study in general: HLA-C-restricted TCR beta clonotypes specific for CMV led the ex vivo response.

TCRdb called the reads again in MiXCR, with one record for every CDR3 protein. The table records approximately 120,000 distinct CDR3 sequences, about 28% of them present only once. A note on this clonotype: Antigen specificity is unknown.

Trimming cost V 1 base and J 4 bases, with 5 bases left between them. Germline lookup yields CDR1 SGHTA and CDR2 FQGNSA. This CDR3 is 13 amino acids long. The chain has TRBV7-2 and TRBJ1-3, with D hard to call. The TCR was taken from a human donor in good health (CMV status not recorded). Some clones in this sample may be carry-over from other donors' samples. Sequencing used CD8+ T cells from cultured PBMCs, obtained from culture after CMV antigen stimulation. The CDR3 DNA sequence: TGTGCCAGCAGCTTAGGGACCGGAAACACCATATATTTT. It encodes CASSLGTGNTIYF.